This T cell receptor (beta chain) came from a study of beta chain features in type 1 diabetes. Reverse transcribing all isolated RNA meant expressed TCRB transcripts were sequenced. Approximately 3.6 million reads per sample on average were obtained from naive, central memory and regulatory T cell samples. Clones were sequenced by immunoSEQ multiplex PCR, and TCRdb holds only the in-frame ones, with some missing. The profile shows approximately 170,000 clones, less than 9.5% of them singletons. Losses at the gene ends were 4 bases for V and 0 bases for J; bases not matched to a gene: 15. The CDR3 is made up of 20 amino acids. In germline, CDR1 is LNHDA, CDR2 SQIVND (reference sequence). This clone was detected only a few times.

V gene TRBV19 combines with J gene TRBJ1-5, with 10 bases aligning to TRBD1. The sample was central memory CD4+ T cells from blood. The receptor was derived from a young woman in good health. The CDR3 sequence is CASSTTAGTGAGYSNQPQHF. The CDR3 DNA sequence: TGTGCCAGTAGTACCACGGCAGGGACAGGGGCGGGATATAGCAATCAGCCCCAGCATTTT.